The subject of this entry is one T cell receptor (beta chain). Its antigen is currently not known. The input lacks base qualities; no much larger clone sits a single base away. This entry is derived from a study of blood T cells in healthy people across ages (dated by TCRdb to between 2014 and 2016). For context, the study as a whole: In model experiments, template switching captured about one uniquely barcoded TCR beta cDNA molecule for every two T cells. The study measured age-related changes in TCR beta repertoire diversity using deep sequencing normalized with unique cDNA molecular identifiers. The donors were split into four age groups: young (average 16 years), middle-aged (roughly 40), aged (around 67) and long-lived (over 75). Donors of different ages were randomly distributed across sequencing lanes to avoid experimental bias. Two additional independent replicas of 1 million unique cDNA reads from the same blood draw were analyzed for two donors (one aged 18 to 30 and one aged 80 or older).

For CDR1 and CDR2, the germline V gene lists SGHTA and FQGNSA. The CDR3 covers 19 residues, taking in both the cysteine and the phenylalanine. CDR3 DNA only is kept here, 57 bases in frame from base 1. Systemically healthy Caucasian individuals from Russia, some 38 in total and aged roughly 6 to 95 years, were included as donors. Each donor gave 8 to 10 milliliters of peripheral blood, collected into EDTA-treated Vacutainer tubes. Ficoll-Paque density-gradient centrifugation was used to isolate PBMCs, with at least 6.5 million obtained per sample. Trizol reagent was used to extract total RNA from the PBMCs, yielding at least 5.5 micrograms per sample. Naive CD45RAhigh/CD27high T cell percentages were measured by flow cytometry on a PBMC aliquot from every donor. The investigation overall reported the following: Observed TCR beta diversity per million T cells fell roughly linearly with age, and a significant reduction was already apparent by age about 36. Compared with the aged group, the long-lived group had more naive CD4+ T cells, fewer expanded clones and increased TCR diversity, suggesting age selection. Observed TCR beta diversity correlated strongly with the percentage of naive T cells measured by flow cytometry. Since profiling was done on bulk unsorted PBMCs, naive and antigen-experienced compartments could not be conclusively compared. Estimates of total diversity from one million sequenced T cells were regarded as lower bounds and underestimates. Donor CMV infection status was unknown, potentially confounding age-related changes in expanded clonotypes.

Library preparation was by 5' RACE. Sequencing was carried out with an Illumina HiSeq 2500. A second PCR of about 7 to 12 cycles was performed with a sample-barcoded 5' primer and a J-beta primer mix. Each TCR beta cDNA molecule received a unique molecular identifier from a template-switch 5' adaptor carrying 12 random nucleotides. At least 2.5 million CDR3-containing paired-end reads were obtained from each sample. The Mint cDNA synthesis kit, primed by a TRBC-specific oligonucleotide, was used to synthesize first-strand cDNA from all RNA. Following uracil-DNA glycosylase treatment, a first 18-cycle PCR with universal primers M1SS and BC2_uni_R was performed on all cDNA. For the original study's pipeline: Each sample was normalized by randomly selecting 1 million high-quality reads, each carrying a distinct molecular identifier. Reads sharing molecular identifiers were discarded rather than binned into consensus sequences. MiTCR, run with a Q25 quality threshold and the strictest error-elimination algorithm, handled CDR3 identification, clonotype clustering and error correction. Lower-bound total TCR beta diversity was estimated with a nonparametric unseen species model using Euler transformation. TCRdb reran the public reads through fastp at Q25 and MiXCR, keeping productive beta chains. CDR3 protein sequences are deduplicated, and each keeps its most common genes and DNA. These V and J calls originate from TCRdb's pipeline instead of the authors' own analysis. The sample table holds about 1.4 million distinct CDR3 sequences, of which approximately 59% were seen once. The top ten clones comprise over 5.5% of the sample.

This sequence originates from a man between 18 and 29 years old in good health. The specimen was blood. The chain links TRBV7-2 with TRBJ2-1; 9 bases in the middle match TRBD1. The J call may be incorrect, as the DNA end agrees better with TRBJ2-7. The nucleotides are TGTGCCAGCAGTCGACCGGGACAGGGTTACCTCAGCTCCTACAATGAGCAGTACTTC. The translation is CASSRPGQGYLSSYNEQYF.